A selection of T cell receptor beta chains follows, all from one sample in a study of shared T cell receptors in the human thymus. Clones were sequenced by immunoSEQ multiplex PCR, and TCRdb holds only the in-frame ones, with some missing. The sample shows more than 550,000 clones, 70% to 90% of them seen only once. Another study also made use of these data, one on human thymus T cells.

Specimen: thymocytes. The receptors stem from a girl under two years old with a congenital heart defect. Each CDR3 is given with its conserved first and last residue. The D gene is left open where the match is weak. Only part of the rows carry a size: once, few, many, or a class if the clone is expanded.

D gene | J gene | clone size | V gene | CDR3 protein | CDR3 DNA
- | TRBJ1-2 | once | TRBV5-6 | CASSLERGYYGYTF | TGTGCCAGCAGCTTGGAAAGGGGCTACTATGGCTACACCTTC
- | TRBJ2-7 | - | TRBV4-1 | CASSRQTLNGSYEQYF | TGCGCCAGCAGTCGTCAAACCCTGAACGGCTCCTACGAGCAGTACTTC
TRBD1 | TRBJ1-2 | - | TRBV14 | CASSQEQGKRYGYTF | TGTGCCAGCAGCCAAGAACAGGGGAAGAGATATGGCTACACCTTC
- | TRBJ2-7 | - | TRBV6-5 | CATRGGDRLSYEQYF | TGTGCCACTCGGGGGGGGGACAGACTCTCCTACGAGCAGTACTTC
- | TRBJ1-5 | - | TRBV15 | CATSRDTHYQQRGQPQHF | TGTGCCACCAGCAGAGATACACATTATCAGCAAAGAGGTCAGCCCCAGCATTTT
- | TRBJ1-5 | - | TRBV28 | CASRTGWNNQPQHF | TGTGCCAGCAGAACAGGGTGGAACAATCAGCCCCAGCATTTT
TRBD1 | TRBJ1-3 | - | TRBV7-8 | CASSPRTGGNSGNTIYF | TGTGCCAGCAGCCCGCGGACAGGGGGCAACTCTGGAAACACCATATATTTT
- | TRBJ2-5 | - | TRBV5-1 | CASSLEGAQYF | TGCGCCAGCAGCTTGGAAGGGGCCCAGTACTTC
- | TRBJ1-5 | - | TRBV15 | CATSRGLRGYSYSNQPQHF | TGTGCCACCAGCAGAGGGTTGAGGGGGTATTCATATAGCAATCAGCCCCAGCATTTT
TRBD1 | TRBJ2-7 | - | TRBV30 | CAGRTGAPYEQYF | TGTGCCGGTCGGACAGGGGCCCCCTACGAGCAGTACTTC
TRBD1 | TRBJ2-1 | - | TRBV4-1 | CASSQDQGAYNEQFF | TGCGCCAGCAGCCAAGATCAGGGGGCCTACAATGAGCAGTTCTTC
- | TRBJ2-2 | - | TRBV5-6 | CAISSGQNTGELFF | TGTGCCATCAGCTCGGGACAGAACACCGGGGAGCTGTTTTTT
- | TRBJ1-2 | - | TRBV7-2 | CASSLGRRGGYTF | TGTGCCAGCAGCTTAGGGCGGCGAGGGGGCTACACCTTC
- | TRBJ1-1 | - | TRBV5-8 | CASSLDSRVLSAFF | TGTGCCAGCAGCTTGGATAGCAGGGTCCTTTCAGCTTTCTTT
- | TRBJ1-5 | - | TRBV7-9 | CASSSQTGQPQHF | TGTGCCAGCAGCTCGCAAACTGGTCAGCCCCAGCATTTT
- | TRBJ2-7 | - | TRBV4-1 | CASSQVGGALDLYEQYF | TGCGCCAGCAGCCAGGTGGGTGGGGCGTTAGACTTATACGAGCAGTACTTC
- | TRBJ1-2 | once | TRBV7-2 | CASSITANYGYTF | TGTGCCAGCAGCATTACAGCCAACTATGGCTACACCTTC
TRBD1 | TRBJ1-1 | - | TRBV28 | CASLGQGAAFF | TGTGCCAGCCTCGGACAGGGTGCAGCTTTCTTT
- | TRBJ2-6 | - | TRBV7-9 | CASSLLEQRSHSGANVLTF | TGTGCCAGCAGCTTACTAGAGCAAAGGTCCCACTCTGGGGCCAACGTCCTGACTTTC
- | TRBJ1-6 | - | TRBV2 | CATLPSNPGQGDSPLHF | TGTGCCACCTTACCCAGTAACCCGGGACAAGGGGATTCACCCCTCCACTTT
- | TRBJ1-1 | - | TRBV5-1 | CASSLDGRANTEAFF | TGCGCCAGCAGCTTGGACGGCAGGGCGAACACTGAAGCTTTCTTT
- | TRBJ1-1 | - | TRBV28 | CASSPTTPYIRGSNTEAFF | TGTGCCAGCAGTCCTACCACGCCATACATCCGGGGGTCGAACACTGAAGCTTTCTTT
- | TRBJ1-1 | - | TRBV6-5 | CASSYSEGTFPEAFF | TGTGCCAGCAGTTACAGTGAGGGTACGTTCCCTGAAGCTTTCTTT
- | TRBJ1-6 | - | TRBV11-2 | CASSSLVGAGRDSPLHF | TGTGCCAGCAGTAGCTTAGTGGGGGCCGGGAGGGATTCACCCCTCCACTTT
TRBD2 | TRBJ2-5 | - | TRBV4-3 | CASSQTSGGPPFTQYF | TGCGCCAGCAGCCAGACTAGCGGGGGCCCCCCGTTCACCCAGTACTTC
- | TRBJ1-3 | - | TRBV28 | CAIHRESGNTIYF | TGTGCCATACACAGGGAGAGTGGAAACACCATATATTTT
TRBD1 | TRBJ1-2 | - | TRBV5-1 | CASSLTNSGQGKWNYGYTF | TGCGCCAGCAGCCTAACGAATTCGGGACAGGGGAAGTGGAACTATGGCTACACCTTC
TRBD1 | TRBJ1-5 | - | TRBV10-3 | CAISRQGDQPQHF | TGTGCCATCAGCCGACAGGGGGATCAGCCCCAGCATTTT
- | TRBJ2-5 | - | TRBV7-7 | CALRETQYF | TGTGCCTTGCGGGAGACCCAGTACTTC
- | TRBJ1-2 | - | TRBV5-6 | CASSRPQPTVYNYGYTF | TGTGCCAGCAGCAGGCCCCAACCGACAGTCTATAACTATGGCTACACCTTC
- | TRBJ2-5 | once | TRBV6-1 | CASRTTGETQYF | TGTGCCAGCAGAACAACAGGGGAGACCCAGTACTTC
- | TRBJ1-1 | - | TRBV6-6 | CASSYSDITEAFF | TGTGCCAGCAGTTACTCGGACATAACTGAAGCTTTCTTT
TRBD2 | TRBJ2-7 | - | TRBV19 | CASSIKAGNDLGYEQYF | TGTGCCAGTAGTATCAAAGCGGGAAACGACCTGGGCTACGAGCAGTACTTC
TRBD2 | TRBJ2-1 | - | TRBV28 | CASSLAGAEQFF | TGTGCCAGTTCTCTAGCGGGGGCTGAGCAGTTCTTC
TRBD2 | TRBJ2-7 | - | TRBV27 | CASSFGLAGGPLDYEQYF | TGTGCCAGCAGTTTTGGACTAGCGGGGGGGCCCCTTGACTACGAGCAGTACTTC
TRBD1 | TRBJ2-7 | - | TRBV6-5 | CASARAGGEEQYF | TGTGCCAGCGCCAGGGCAGGGGGCGAGGAGCAGTACTTC
- | TRBJ2-5 | - | TRBV6-5 | CAVSKRNIQETQYF | TGTGCCGTTTCGAAGCGTAACATACAAGAGACCCAGTACTTC
- | TRBJ2-3 | - | TRBV27 | CASSLPLRGGESTDTQYF | TGTGCCAGCAGTTTACCCCTGCGAGGCGGGGAAAGTACAGATACGCAGTATTTT
- | TRBJ2-2 | - | TRBV19 | CASSLRLLGGELFF | TGTGCCAGTAGCCTGAGACTGTTGGGCGGGGAGCTGTTTTTT
TRBD1 | TRBJ2-7 | - | TRBV14 | CASSQDSDRAGPKYEQYF | TGTGCCAGCAGCCAAGATTCCGACAGGGCTGGGCCCAAATACGAGCAGTACTTC
TRBD2 | TRBJ2-7 | - | TRBV19 | CASSISAAGGLHEQYF | TGTGCCAGTAGTATCAGTGCCGCGGGGGGGCTCCACGAGCAGTACTTC
- | TRBJ2-1 | - | TRBV7-6 | CASSLAVGTVEDNEQFF | TGTGCCAGCAGCTTAGCGGTTGGGACTGTAGAAGACAATGAGCAGTTCTTC
TRBD1 | TRBJ1-1 | - | TRBV6-6 | CASRNRGQSYTEAFF | TGTGCCAGCAGAAACCGGGGACAGTCATACACTGAAGCTTTCTTT
TRBD2 | TRBJ2-5 | - | TRBV5-6 | CASSLVESSGGARQETQYF | TGTGCCAGCAGCTTGGTCGAGTCTAGCGGGGGGGCAAGGCAAGAGACCCAGTACTTC
TRBD1 | TRBJ2-7 | - | TRBV5-1 | CASSRQGRFTDYEQYF | TGCGCCAGCTCCAGACAGGGAAGGTTTACGGACTACGAGCAGTACTTC
TRBD1 | TRBJ1-2 | - | TRBV19 | CASSTDHGQANYGYTF | TGTGCCAGTAGTACCGATCACGGACAGGCTAACTATGGCTACACCTTC
- | TRBJ2-7 | - | TRBV25-1 | CASSLQGNHEQYF | TGTGCCAGCAGCCTCCAGGGTAATCACGAGCAGTACTTC
TRBD1 | TRBJ1-2 | - | TRBV11-3 | CASSFCVKGALCYGYTF | TGTGCCAGCAGCTTCTGCGTAAAGGGGGCTTTGTGCTATGGCTACACCTTC
- | TRBJ2-3 | few | TRBV11-2 | CASSCGRTDTQYF | TGTGCCAGCAGCTGCGGTAGGACAGATACGCAGTATTTT
TRBD1 | TRBJ1-2 | few | TRBV6-5 | CASRFDRVAIGGYTF | TGTGCCAGCAGATTCGACAGGGTGGCCATCGGTGGCTACACCTTC
TRBD1 | TRBJ2-7 | - | TRBV5-6 | CASSSDRGSGEQYF | TGTGCCAGCAGCTCCGACAGGGGTTCAGGGGAGCAGTACTTC
- | TRBJ2-7 | - | TRBV9 | CASSGRDRSYEQYF | TGTGCCAGCAGCGGGAGGGACAGATCCTACGAGCAGTACTTC